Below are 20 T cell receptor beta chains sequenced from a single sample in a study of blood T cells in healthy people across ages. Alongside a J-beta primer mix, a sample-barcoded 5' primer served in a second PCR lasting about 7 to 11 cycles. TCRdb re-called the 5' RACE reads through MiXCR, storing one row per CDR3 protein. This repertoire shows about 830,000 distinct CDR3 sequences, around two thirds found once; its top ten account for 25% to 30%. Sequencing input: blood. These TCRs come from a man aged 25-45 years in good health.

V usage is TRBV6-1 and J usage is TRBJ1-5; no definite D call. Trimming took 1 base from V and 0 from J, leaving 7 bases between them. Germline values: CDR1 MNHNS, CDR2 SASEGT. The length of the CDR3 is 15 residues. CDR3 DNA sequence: TGTGCCAGCAGTGAAGACTCGTATAGCAATCAGCCCCAGCATTTT. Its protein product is CASSEDSYSNQPQHF.

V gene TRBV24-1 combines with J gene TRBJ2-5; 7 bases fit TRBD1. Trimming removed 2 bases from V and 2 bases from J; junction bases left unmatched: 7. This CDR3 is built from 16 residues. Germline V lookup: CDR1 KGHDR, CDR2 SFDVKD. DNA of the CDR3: TGTGCCACCAGTGATTCCAGGGCCAGGGGGCAAGAGACCCAGTACTTC. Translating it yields CATSDSRARGQETQYF.

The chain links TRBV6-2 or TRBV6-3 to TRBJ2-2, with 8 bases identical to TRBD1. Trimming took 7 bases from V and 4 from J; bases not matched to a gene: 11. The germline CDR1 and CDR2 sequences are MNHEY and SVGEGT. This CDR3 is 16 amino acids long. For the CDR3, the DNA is TGTGCCAGCACAGGTGCAGGGGGCGGTCGCACCGGGGAGCTGTTTTTT. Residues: CASTGAGGGRTGELFF.

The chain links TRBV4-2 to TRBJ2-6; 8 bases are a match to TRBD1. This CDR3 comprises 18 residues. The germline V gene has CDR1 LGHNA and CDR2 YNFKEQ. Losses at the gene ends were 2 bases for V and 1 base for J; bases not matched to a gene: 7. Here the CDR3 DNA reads TGTGCCAGCAGCCAACCAGGGGGCGGCAGATCTGGGGCCAACGTCCTGACTTTC. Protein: CASSQPGGGRSGANVLTF.

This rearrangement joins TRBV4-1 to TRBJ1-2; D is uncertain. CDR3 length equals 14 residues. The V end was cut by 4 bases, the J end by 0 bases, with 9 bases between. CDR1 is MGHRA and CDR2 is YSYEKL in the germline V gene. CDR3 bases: TGCGCCAGCAGCCGGCACAACGCTAACTATGGCTACACCTTC. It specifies CASSRHNANYGYTF.

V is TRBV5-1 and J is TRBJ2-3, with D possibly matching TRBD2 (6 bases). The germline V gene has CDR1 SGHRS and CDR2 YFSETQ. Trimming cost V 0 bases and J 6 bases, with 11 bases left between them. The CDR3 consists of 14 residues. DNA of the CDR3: TGCGCCAGCAGCTTGGAGGGGACTTGGGATACGCAGTATTTT. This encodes CASSLEGTWDTQYF.

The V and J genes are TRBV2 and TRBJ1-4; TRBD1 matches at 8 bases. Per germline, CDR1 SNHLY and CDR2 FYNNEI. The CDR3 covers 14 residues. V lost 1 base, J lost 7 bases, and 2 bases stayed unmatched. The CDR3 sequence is CASSEGTGREKLFF. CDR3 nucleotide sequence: TGTGCCAGCAGTGAAGGGACAGGGCGTGAAAAACTGTTTTTT.

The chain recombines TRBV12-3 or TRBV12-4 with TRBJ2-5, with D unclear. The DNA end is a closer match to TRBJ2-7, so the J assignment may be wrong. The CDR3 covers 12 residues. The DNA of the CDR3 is TGTGCCAGCAGTTTAAAGAGGCACGAGCAGTACTTC. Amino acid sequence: CASSLKRHEQYF.

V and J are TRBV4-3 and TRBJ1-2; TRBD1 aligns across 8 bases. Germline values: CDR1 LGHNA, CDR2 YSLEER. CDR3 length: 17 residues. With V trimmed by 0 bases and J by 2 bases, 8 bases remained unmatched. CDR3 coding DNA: TGCGCCAGCAGCCAAGAAGGGGGACAGGACGCCAACTATGGCTACACCTTC. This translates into CASSQEGGQDANYGYTF.

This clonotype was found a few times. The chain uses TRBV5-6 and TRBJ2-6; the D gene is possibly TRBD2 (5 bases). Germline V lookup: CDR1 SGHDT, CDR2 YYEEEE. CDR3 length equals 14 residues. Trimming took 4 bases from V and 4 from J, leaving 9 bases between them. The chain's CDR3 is CASSPGVGANVLTF. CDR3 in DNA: TGTGCCAGCAGCCCCGGGGTCGGGGCCAACGTCCTGACTTTC.

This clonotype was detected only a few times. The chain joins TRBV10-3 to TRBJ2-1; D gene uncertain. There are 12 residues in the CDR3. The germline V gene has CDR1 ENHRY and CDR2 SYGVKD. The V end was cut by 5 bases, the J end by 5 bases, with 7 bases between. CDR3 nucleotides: TGTGCCATCAGTACGGTCGACAATGAGCAGTTCTTC. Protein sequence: CAISTVDNEQFF.

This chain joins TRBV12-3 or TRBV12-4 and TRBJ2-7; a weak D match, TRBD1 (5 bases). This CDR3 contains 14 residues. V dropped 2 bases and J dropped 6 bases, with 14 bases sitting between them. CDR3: CASSLLLGRGEQYF. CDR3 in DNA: TGTGCCAGCAGTTTACTTCTAGGTAGGGGCGAGCAGTACTTC.

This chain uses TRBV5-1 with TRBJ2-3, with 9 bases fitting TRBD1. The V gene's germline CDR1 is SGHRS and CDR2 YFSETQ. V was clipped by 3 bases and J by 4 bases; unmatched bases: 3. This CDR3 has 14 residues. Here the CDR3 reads CASSWDRVSDTQYF. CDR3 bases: TGCGCCAGCAGCTGGGACAGGGTTTCAGATACGCAGTATTTT.

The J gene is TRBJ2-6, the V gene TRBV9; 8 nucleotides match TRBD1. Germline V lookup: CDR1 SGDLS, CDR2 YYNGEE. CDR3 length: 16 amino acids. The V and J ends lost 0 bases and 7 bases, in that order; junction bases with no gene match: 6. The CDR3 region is CASSVDGGQVANVLTF. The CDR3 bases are TGTGCCAGCAGCGTAGATGGGGGACAGGTCGCCAACGTCCTGACTTTC.

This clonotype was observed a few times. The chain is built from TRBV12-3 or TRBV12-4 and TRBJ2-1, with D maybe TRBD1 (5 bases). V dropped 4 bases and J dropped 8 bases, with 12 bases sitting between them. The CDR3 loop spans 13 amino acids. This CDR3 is CASSYRTWDEQFF. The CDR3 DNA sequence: TGTGCCAGCAGTTACAGGACATGGGATGAGCAGTTCTTC.

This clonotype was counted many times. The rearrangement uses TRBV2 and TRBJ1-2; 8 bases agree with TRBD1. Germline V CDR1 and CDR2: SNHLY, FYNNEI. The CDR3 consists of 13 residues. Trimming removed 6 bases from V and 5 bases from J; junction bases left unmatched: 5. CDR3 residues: CASSRTGPYGYTF. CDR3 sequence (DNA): TGTGCCAGCAGCCGGACAGGGCCATATGGCTACACCTTC.

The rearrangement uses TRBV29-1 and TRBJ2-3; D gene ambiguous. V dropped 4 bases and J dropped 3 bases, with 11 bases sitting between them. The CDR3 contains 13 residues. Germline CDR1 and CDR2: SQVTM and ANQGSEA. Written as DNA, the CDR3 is TGCAGCGTTGCGGCCGACGGGACAGATACGCAGTATTTT. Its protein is CSVAADGTDTQYF.

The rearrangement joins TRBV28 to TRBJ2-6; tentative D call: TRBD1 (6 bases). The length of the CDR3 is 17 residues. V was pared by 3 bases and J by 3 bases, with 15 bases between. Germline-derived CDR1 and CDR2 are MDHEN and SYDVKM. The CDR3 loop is CASSFPGTTGGANVLTF. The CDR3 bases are TGTGCCAGCAGTTTTCCCGGGACAACAGGTGGGGCCAACGTCCTGACTTTC. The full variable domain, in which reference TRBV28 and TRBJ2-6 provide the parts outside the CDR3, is DVKVTQSSRYLVKRTGEKVFLECVQDMDHENMFWYRQDPGLGLRLIYFSYDVKMKEKGDIPEGYSVSREKKERFSLILESASTNQTSMYLCASSFPGTTGGANVLTFGAGSRLTVL.

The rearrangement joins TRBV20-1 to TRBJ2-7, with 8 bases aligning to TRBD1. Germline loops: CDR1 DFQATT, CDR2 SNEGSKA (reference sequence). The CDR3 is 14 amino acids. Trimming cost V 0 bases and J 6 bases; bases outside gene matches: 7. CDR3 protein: CSARDRPDRGEQYF. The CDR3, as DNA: TGCAGTGCTAGAGATCGCCCCGACAGGGGCGAGCAGTACTTC.

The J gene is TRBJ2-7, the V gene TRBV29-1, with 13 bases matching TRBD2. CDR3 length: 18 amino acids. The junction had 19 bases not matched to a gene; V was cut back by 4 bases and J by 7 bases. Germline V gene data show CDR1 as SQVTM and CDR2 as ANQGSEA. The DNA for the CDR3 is TGCAGCGTTGGGACTAGCGGGGGTAGGCGGAGCTCCTACAATGAGCAGTACTTC. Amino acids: CSVGTSGGRRSSYNEQYF.